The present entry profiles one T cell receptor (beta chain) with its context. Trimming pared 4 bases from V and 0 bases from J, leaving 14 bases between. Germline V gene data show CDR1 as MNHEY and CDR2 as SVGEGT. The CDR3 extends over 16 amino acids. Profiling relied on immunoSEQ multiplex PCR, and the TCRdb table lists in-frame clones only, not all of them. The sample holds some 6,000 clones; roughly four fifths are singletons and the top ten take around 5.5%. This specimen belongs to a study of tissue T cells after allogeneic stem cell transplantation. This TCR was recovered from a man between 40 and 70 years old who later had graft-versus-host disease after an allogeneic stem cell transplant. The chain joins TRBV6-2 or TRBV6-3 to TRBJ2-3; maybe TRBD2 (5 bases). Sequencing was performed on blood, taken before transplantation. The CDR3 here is CASSFDYLTSTDTQYF. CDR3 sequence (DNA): TGTGCCAGCAGTTTTGACTACTTAACTAGCACAGATACGCAGTATTTT.